The entry below gives a single T cell receptor (beta chain) sequence along with its context. The junction differs from germline at one of its ends, possibly a read error. This CDR3 region has 11 residues. Germline assignment: CDR1 SEHNR and CDR2 FQNEAQ (reference sequence). Transcripts of RNA were the source for amplifying TCR beta CDR3 regions. An initial RT-PCR round employing HTBI primers preceded a second-round multiplex PCR. Via MiXCR, TCRdb re-called the multiplex PCR reads, giving one row per CDR3 protein. The sample consists of around 590,000 distinct CDR3 sequences, about two fifths of them appearing once. Hyperthyroidism in these 18- to 65-year-old patients was newly diagnosed, lasting under 2 months. The data were taken from a study of Graves' ophthalmopathy and Graves' hyperthyroidism. The overall study: The authors defined stable hyperthyroidism as no ophthalmopathy within 18 months of follow-up.

This TCR was sampled from an adult man with Graves' hyperthyroidism. The specimen was peripheral blood or thyroid tissue (not recorded which). V gene TRBV7-9 combines with J gene TRBJ2-1; no clear D. CDR3 DNA: TGTGCCAGCAGCTTAGTAGATGAGCAGCTCTTC. This sequence encodes CASSLVDEQLF.